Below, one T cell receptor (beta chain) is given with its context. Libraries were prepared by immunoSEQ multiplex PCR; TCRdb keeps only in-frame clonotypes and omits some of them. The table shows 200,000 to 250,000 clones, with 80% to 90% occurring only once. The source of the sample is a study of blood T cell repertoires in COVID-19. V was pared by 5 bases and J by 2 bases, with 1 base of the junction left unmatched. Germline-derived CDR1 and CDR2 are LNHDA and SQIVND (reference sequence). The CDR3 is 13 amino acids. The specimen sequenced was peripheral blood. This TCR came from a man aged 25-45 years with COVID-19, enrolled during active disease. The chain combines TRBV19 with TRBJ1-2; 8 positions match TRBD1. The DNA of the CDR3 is TGTGCCAGTAGTTACAGGGGGAACTATGGCTACACCTTC. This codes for CASSYRGNYGYTF.